A selection of T cell receptor beta chains follows, all from one sample in a study of blood T cells in healthy people across ages. MiXCR was run by TCRdb on the 5' RACE reads, yielding one entry per CDR3 protein. The profile shows about a million distinct CDR3 sequences, around two fifths of them singletons. The sequencing sample was made of blood. These receptors all come from a man younger than 35 in good health. Both conserved end residues are part of each CDR3. The order of the fields is V gene, J gene, clone size, D gene, CDR3 DNA, CDR3 protein. A D gene is named only where the DNA matches it firmly. Clone size, where shown, is once, few, many, or a class for clones that have expanded.

V: TRBV9
J: TRBJ2-3
size: NA
D: NA
DNA: TGTGCCAGCAGCGTCCTGGGGGACAGCACAGATACGCAGTATTTT
CDR3: CASSVLGDSTDTQYF

V: TRBV7-9
J: TRBJ2-1
size: NA
D: TRBD2
DNA: TGTGCCAGCAGCCAGACTAGCGGGGGGGCCGATGGGCAGTTCTTC
CDR3: CASSQTSGGADGQFF

V: TRBV12-3/TRBV12-4
J: TRBJ1-5
size: NA
D: TRBD1
DNA: TGTGCCAGCAGTTTGGACAGGGATAGGTGGAATCAGCCCCAGCATTTT
CDR3: CASSLDRDRWNQPQHF

V: TRBV27
J: TRBJ2-7
size: few
D: NA
DNA: TGTGCCAGCAGTCCATCGACAGTTCCCCCCTACGAGCAGTACTTC
CDR3: CASSPSTVPPYEQYF

V: TRBV20-1
J: TRBJ1-2
size: NA
D: NA
DNA: TGCAGTGCCTATAGGGGTAACTATAGCTACACCTTC
CDR3: CSAYRGNYSYTF

V: TRBV6-2/TRBV6-3
J: TRBJ2-6
size: few
D: NA
DNA: TGTGCCAGCAGTTACTCTGGGAGATCTGGGGCCAACGTCCTGACTTTC
CDR3: CASSYSGRSGANVLTF

V: TRBV10-3
J: TRBJ1-1
size: NA
D: NA
DNA: TGTGCCATCAGTGATATAAGGCCAGGCGGGGAAGCTTTCTTT
CDR3: CAISDIRPGGEAFF

V: TRBV7-9
J: TRBJ1-4
size: few
D: NA
DNA: TGTGCCAGTGGGCCCCTTGTGTCGGGGGTCACCCTAAGGGGTGAAAAACTGTTTTTT
CDR3: CASGPLVSGVTLRGEKLFF

V: TRBV12-3/TRBV12-4
J: TRBJ2-3
size: NA
D: NA
DNA: TGTGCCAGCAGACTTACAAACCGGGGTGGACCTAGCACAGATACGCAGTATTTT
CDR3: CASRLTNRGGPSTDTQYF

V: TRBV21-1
J: TRBJ2-6
size: NA
D: NA
DNA: TGTGCCAGCAGCAAAGTCCGAAGGGGGGGGCCTGGGGCCAACGTCCTGACTTTC
CDR3: CASSKVRRGGPGANVLTF

V: TRBV25-1
J: TRBJ1-1
size: NA
D: NA
DNA: NA
CDR3: CASSEFGQGIGSFF

V: TRBV18
J: TRBJ2-3
size: NA
D: NA
DNA: TGTGCCAGCTCACCAAGGACGGCCACAACAGATACGCAGTATTTT
CDR3: CASSPRTATTDTQYF

V: TRBV6-2/TRBV6-3
J: TRBJ2-1
size: NA
D: NA
DNA: TGTGCCAGCAGTTACGCATTTTCGGGACTCGTATTCAATGAGCAGTTCTTC
CDR3: CASSYAFSGLVFNEQFF

V: TRBV7-6
J: TRBJ2-3
size: few
D: TRBD2
DNA: TGTGCCAGCAGCTTAGCGAAAATAGCGGGTAGCACAGATACGCAGTATTTT
CDR3: CASSLAKIAGSTDTQYF

V: TRBV24-1
J: TRBJ2-1
size: NA
D: NA
DNA: TGTGCCACCAGTGAAGTATCGGGGGGCAAGCAGTTCTTC
CDR3: CATSEVSGGKQFF

V: TRBV20-1
J: TRBJ2-3
size: few
D: NA
DNA: TGCAGTGCTAGAGGGCAGACGGCGAGCACAGATACGCAGTATTTT
CDR3: CSARGQTASTDTQYF

V: TRBV20-1
J: TRBJ1-5
size: NA
D: TRBD1
DNA: TGCAGTGCTCAGGGGGGTTTTAGTCAGCCCCAGCATTTT
CDR3: CSAQGGFSQPQHF

V: TRBV20-1
J: TRBJ2-7
size: NA
D: TRBD1
DNA: TGCAGTGCTAGAGATCGAAAGGGACAGTTCTACGAGCAGTACTTC
CDR3: CSARDRKGQFYEQYF

V: TRBV30
J: TRBJ2-1
size: few
D: NA
DNA: TGTGCCGGGAGTGACTACAATGAGCAGTTCTTC
CDR3: CAGSDYNEQFF

V: TRBV19
J: TRBJ2-1
size: NA
D: NA
DNA: TGTGCCAGTAGTCCGACGGGACCAGGGAATGAGCAGTTCTTC
CDR3: CASSPTGPGNEQFF